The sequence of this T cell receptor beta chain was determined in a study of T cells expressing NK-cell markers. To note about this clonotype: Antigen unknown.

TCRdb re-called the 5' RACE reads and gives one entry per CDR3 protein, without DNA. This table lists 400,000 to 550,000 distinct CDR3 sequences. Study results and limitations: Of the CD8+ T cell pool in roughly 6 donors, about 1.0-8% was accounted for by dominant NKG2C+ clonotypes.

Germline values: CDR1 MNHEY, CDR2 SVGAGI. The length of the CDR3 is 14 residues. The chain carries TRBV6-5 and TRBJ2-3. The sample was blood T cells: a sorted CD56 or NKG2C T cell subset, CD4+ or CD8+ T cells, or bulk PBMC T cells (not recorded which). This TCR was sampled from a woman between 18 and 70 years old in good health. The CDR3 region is CASSYSLGTDTQYF.